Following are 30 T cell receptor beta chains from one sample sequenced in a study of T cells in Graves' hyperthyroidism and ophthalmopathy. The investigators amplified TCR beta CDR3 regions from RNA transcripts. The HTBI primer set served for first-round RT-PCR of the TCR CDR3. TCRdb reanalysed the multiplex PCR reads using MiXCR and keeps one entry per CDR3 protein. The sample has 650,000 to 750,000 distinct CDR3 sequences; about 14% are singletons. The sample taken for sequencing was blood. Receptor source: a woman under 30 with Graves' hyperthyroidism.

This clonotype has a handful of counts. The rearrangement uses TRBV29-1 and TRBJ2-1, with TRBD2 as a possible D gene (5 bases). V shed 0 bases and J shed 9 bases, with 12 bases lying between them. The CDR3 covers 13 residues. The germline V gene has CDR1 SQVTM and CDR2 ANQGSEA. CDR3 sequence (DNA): TGCAGCGTTGAAGATCGACTACCGGCTGAGCAGTTCTTC. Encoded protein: CSVEDRLPAEQFF.

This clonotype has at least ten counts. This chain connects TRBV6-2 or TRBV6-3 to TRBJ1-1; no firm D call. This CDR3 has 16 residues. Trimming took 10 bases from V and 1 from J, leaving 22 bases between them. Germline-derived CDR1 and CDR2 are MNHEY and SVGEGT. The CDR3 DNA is TGTGCCACCCTAAGCTGGGCCCGGCACCAGAACACTGAAGCTTTCTTT. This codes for CATLSWARHQNTEAFF.

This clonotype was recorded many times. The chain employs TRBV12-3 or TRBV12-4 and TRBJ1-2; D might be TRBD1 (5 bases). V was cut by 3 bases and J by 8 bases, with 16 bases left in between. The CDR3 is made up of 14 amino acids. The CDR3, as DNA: TGTGCCAGCAGTTTTCCCGCACAGGATGAAGGCTACACCTTC. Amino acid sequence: CASSFPAQDEGYTF.

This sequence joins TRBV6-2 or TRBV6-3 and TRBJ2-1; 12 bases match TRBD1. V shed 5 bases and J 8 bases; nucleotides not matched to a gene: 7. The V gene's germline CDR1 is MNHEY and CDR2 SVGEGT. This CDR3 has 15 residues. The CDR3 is CASSPGTGGRYEQFF. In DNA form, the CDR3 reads TGTGCCAGCAGTCCGGGGACAGGGGGCAGGTATGAGCAGTTCTTC.

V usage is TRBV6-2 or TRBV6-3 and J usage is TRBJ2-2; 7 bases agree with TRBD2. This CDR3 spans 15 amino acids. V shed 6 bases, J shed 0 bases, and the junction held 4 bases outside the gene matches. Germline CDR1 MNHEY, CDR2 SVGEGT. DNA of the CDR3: TGTGCCAGCAGCCAAAGCGGGGCGAACACCGGGGAGCTGTTTTTT. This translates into CASSQSGANTGELFF.

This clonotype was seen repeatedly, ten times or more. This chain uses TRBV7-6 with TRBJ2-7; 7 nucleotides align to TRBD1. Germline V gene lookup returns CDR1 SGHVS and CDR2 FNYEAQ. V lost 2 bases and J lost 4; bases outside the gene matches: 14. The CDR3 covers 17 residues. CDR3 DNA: TGTGCCAGCAGCTTATCCCGTTCCGGGGACAGACTATACGAGCAGTACTTC. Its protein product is CASSLSRSGDRLYEQYF.

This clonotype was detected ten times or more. For the CDR3, the DNA is TGTGCCAGCAGCCGACAACAGGGTACTGAAGCTTTCTTT. Translating it yields CASSRQQGTEAFF. The J gene is TRBJ1-1, the V gene TRBV12-3 or TRBV12-4; D may be TRBD1 (6 bases). The CDR3 spans 13 residues. With 6 bases removed from V and 5 bases from J, the gap between germline ends came to 13 bases.

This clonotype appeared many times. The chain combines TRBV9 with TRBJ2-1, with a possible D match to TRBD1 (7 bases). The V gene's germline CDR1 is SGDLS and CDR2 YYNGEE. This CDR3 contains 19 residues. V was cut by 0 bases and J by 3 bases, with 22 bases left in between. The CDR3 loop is CASSVDGGGGLLIYNEQFF. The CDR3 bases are TGTGCCAGCAGCGTAGACGGAGGGGGCGGCCTACTGATCTACAATGAGCAGTTCTTC.

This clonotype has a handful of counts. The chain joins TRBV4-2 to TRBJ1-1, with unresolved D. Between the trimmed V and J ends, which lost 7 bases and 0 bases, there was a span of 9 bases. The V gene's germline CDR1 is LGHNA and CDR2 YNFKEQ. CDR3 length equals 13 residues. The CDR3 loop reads CASKNSVNTEAFF. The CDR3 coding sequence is TGTGCCAGCAAAAACTCAGTGAACACTGAAGCTTTCTTT.

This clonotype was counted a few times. CDR3 in amino acids: CALRDSSYNEQFF. In DNA form, the CDR3 reads TGTGCCCTGCGGGACAGCTCCTACAATGAGCAGTTCTTC. This chain joins TRBV10-3 and TRBJ2-1; TRBD1 is a possible D gene (7 bases). V was pared by 11 bases and J by 0 bases, with 11 bases between. This CDR3 spans 13 amino acids. Germline V CDR1 and CDR2: ENHRY, SYGVKD.

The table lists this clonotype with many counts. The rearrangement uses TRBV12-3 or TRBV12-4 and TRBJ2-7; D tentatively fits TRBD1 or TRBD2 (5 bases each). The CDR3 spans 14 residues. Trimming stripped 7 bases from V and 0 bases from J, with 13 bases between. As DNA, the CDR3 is TGTGCCAGCAACCGGGACGGAGTCTCCTACGAGCAGTACTTC. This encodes CASNRDGVSYEQYF.

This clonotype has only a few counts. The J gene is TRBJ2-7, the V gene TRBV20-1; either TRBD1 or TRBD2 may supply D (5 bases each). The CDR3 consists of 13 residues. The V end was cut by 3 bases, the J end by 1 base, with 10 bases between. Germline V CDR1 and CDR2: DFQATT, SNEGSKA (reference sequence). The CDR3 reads CSASPGASYEQYF. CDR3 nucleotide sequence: TGCAGTGCTAGTCCCGGGGCTTCCTACGAGCAGTACTTC.

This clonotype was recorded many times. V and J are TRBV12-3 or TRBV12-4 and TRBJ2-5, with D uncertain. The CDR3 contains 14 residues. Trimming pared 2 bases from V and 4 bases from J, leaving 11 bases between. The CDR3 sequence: CASSLSPVRETQYF. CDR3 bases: TGTGCCAGCAGTTTATCCCCCGTACGAGAGACCCAGTACTTC.

Here the CDR3 reads CSAPADRGPDEQYF. The CDR3 DNA follows: TGCAGTGCCCCCGCCGACAGGGGGCCAGACGAGCAGTACTTC. The genes are TRBV20-1 and TRBJ2-7, with 10 bases identical to TRBD1. Trimming cost V 6 bases and J 5 bases; bases outside gene matches: 10. Germline CDR1 reads DFQATT; CDR2 reads SNEGSKA (reference sequence). This CDR3 has 14 amino acids.

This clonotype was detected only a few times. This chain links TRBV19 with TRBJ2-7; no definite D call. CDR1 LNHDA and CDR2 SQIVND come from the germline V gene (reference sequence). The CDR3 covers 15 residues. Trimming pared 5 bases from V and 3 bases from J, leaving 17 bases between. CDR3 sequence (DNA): TGTGCCAGTAGTGCCCGCCTAGGGATCGACTACGAGCAGTACTTC. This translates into CASSARLGIDYEQYF. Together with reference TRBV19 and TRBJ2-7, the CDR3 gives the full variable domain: DGGITQSPKYLFRKEGQNVTLSCEQNLNHDAMYWYRQDPGQGLRLIYYSQIVNDFQKGDIAEGYSVSREKKESFPLTVTSAQKNPTAFYLCASSARLGIDYEQYFGPGTRLTVT.

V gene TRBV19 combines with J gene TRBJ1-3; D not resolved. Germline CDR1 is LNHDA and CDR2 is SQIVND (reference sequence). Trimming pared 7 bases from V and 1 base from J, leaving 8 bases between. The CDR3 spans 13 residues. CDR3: CASTVNSGNTIYF. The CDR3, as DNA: TGTGCCAGTACTGTGAATTCTGGAAACACCATATATTTT.

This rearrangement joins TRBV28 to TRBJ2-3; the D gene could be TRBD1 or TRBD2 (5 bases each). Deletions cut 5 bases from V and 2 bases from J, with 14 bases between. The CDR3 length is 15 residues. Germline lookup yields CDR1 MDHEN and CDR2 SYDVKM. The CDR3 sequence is CASSVPGRDTDTQYF. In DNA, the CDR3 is TGTGCCAGCAGTGTACCGGGACGGGACACAGATACGCAGTATTTT.

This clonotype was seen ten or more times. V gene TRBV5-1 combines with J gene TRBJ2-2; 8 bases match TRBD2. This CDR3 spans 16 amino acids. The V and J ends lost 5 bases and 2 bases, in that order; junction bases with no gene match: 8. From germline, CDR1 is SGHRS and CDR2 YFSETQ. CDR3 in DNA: TGCGCCAGCAGGACAACTAGCGGAGGCAACACCGGGGAGCTGTTTTTT. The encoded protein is CASRTTSGGNTGELFF.

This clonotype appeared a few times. CDR3 loop: CASSLEKGASEQYF. In DNA, the CDR3 is TGCGCCAGCAGCTTGGAAAAGGGGGCGAGCGAGCAGTACTTC. The chain uses TRBV5-1 and TRBJ2-7; TRBD1 matches at 7 bases. CDR3 length: 14 residues. Germline CDR1 is SGHRS and CDR2 is YFSETQ. The ends lost 0 bases at V and 6 bases at J; junction bases unmatched: 6.

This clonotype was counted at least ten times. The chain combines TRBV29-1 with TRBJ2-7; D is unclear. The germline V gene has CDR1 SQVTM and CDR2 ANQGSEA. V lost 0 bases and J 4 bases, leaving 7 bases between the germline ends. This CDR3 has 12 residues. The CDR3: CSVEDRLYEQYF. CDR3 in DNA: TGCAGCGTTGAAGATCGATTATACGAGCAGTACTTC.

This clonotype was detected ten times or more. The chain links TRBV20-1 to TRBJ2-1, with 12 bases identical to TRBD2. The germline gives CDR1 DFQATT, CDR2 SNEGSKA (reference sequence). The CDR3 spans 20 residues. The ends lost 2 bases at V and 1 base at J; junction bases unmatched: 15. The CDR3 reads CSARSPPGLAGTRSYNEQFF. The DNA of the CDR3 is TGCAGTGCTAGATCCCCTCCGGGACTAGCGGGTACCCGGTCCTACAATGAGCAGTTCTTC.

The CDR3 spells CASSKGREETQYF. CDR3 sequence (DNA): TGTGCCAGTAGCAAGGGCAGGGAAGAGACCCAGTACTTC. The chain links TRBV19 to TRBJ2-5; possible D gene TRBD1, 5 bases. Germline lookup yields CDR1 LNHDA and CDR2 SQIVND (reference sequence). This CDR3 has 13 amino acids. Trimming stripped 6 bases from V and 3 bases from J, with 11 bases between. The variable domain in full, completed from reference TRBV19 and TRBJ2-5, reads DGGITQSPKYLFRKEGQNVTLSCEQNLNHDAMYWYRQDPGQGLRLIYYSQIVNDFQKGDIAEGYSVSREKKESFPLTVTSAQKNPTAFYLCASSKGREETQYFGPGTRLLVL.

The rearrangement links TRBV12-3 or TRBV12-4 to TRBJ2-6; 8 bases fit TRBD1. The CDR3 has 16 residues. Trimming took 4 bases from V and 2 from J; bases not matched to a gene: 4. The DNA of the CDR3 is TGTGCCAGCAGTTACGACAGGGGAACTGGGGCCAACGTCCTGACTTTC. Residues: CASSYDRGTGANVLTF.

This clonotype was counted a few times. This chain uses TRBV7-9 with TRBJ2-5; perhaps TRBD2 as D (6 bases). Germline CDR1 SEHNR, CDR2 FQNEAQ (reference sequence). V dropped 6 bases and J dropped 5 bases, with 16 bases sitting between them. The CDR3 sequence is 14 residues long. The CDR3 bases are TGTGCCAGCAGGTTGGAGGAGGGTCGCGAGACCCAGTACTTC. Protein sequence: CASRLEEGRETQYF.

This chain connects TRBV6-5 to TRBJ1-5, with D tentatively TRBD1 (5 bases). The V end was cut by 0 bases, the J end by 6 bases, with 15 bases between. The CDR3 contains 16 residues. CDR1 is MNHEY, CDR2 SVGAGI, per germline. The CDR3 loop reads CASSYSGGETFQPQHF. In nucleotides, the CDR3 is TGTGCCAGCAGTTACTCGGGGGGGGAGACGTTTCAGCCCCAGCATTTT.

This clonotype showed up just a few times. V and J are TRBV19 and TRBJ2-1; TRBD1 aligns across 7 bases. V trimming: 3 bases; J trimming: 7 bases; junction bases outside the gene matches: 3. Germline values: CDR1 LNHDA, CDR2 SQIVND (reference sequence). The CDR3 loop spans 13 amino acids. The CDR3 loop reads CASSIDRANEQFF. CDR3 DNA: TGTGCCAGTAGTATCGACAGGGCTAATGAGCAGTTCTTC.

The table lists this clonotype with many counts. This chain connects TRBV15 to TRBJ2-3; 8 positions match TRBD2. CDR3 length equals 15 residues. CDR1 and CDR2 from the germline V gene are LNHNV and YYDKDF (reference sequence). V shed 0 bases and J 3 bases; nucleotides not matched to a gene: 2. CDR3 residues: CATSRDGGRTDTQYF. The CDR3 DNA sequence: TGTGCCACCAGCAGAGATGGCGGGAGGACAGATACGCAGTATTTT.

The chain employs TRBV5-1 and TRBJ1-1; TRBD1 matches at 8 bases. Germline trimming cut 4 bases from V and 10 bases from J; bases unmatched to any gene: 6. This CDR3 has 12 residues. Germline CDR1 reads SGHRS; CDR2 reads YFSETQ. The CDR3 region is CASSPDRETAFF. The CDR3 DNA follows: TGCGCCAGCAGCCCGGACAGGGAAACAGCTTTCTTT.

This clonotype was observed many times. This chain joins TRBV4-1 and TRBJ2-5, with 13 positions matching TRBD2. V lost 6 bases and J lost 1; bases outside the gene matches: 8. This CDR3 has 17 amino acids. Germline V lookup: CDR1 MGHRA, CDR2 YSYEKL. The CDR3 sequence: CASRSLAGGGGQETQYF. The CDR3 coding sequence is TGCGCCAGCAGGTCACTAGCGGGAGGGGGGGGCCAAGAGACCCAGTACTTC.

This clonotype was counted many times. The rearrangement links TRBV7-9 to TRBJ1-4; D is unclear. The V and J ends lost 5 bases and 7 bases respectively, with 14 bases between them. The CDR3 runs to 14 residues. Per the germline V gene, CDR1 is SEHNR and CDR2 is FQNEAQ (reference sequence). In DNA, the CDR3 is TGTGCCAGCAGCGTTACGGGAGGTACTGAAAAACTGTTTTTT. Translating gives CASSVTGGTEKLFF.